This passage covers 28 T cell receptor beta chains from one sample sequenced in a study of T cells in Graves' hyperthyroidism and ophthalmopathy. RNA transcripts served as the template for amplifying TCR beta CDR3 regions. The primer set for the first-round RT-PCR of the TCR CDR3 was HTBI. TCRdb fed the multiplex PCR reads into MiXCR, producing one record per CDR3 protein. The profile shows hundreds of thousands of distinct CDR3 sequences, around 20% of them singletons. The sample comprised blood. These receptors were obtained from a man under 40 with Graves' ophthalmopathy.

This chain uses TRBV30 with TRBJ1-2; 9 nucleotides line up with TRBD1. The J segment lost 5 bases and the V segment lost 0 bases, leaving 4 bases of the junction unmatched. The V gene's germline CDR1 is GTSNPN and CDR2 SVGIG (reference sequence). The CDR3 runs to 14 residues. As DNA, the CDR3 is TGTGCCTGGAGTGTAAACAGGGGGCATTATGGCTACACCTTC. Translating gives CAWSVNRGHYGYTF.

This clonotype has a handful of counts. The chain is built from TRBV6-1 and TRBJ2-5; 8 nucleotides agree with TRBD2. Germline V lookup: CDR1 MNHNS, CDR2 SASEGT. This CDR3 spans 15 amino acids. J was trimmed by 5 bases and V by 5 bases; bases with no gene match: 10. The chain's CDR3 is CASSPQAGEGETQYF. The CDR3 DNA sequence: TGTGCCAGCAGTCCCCAAGCGGGAGAAGGGGAGACCCAGTACTTC.

This clonotype was seen more than once but under ten times. The chain employs TRBV24-1 and TRBJ1-4, with 12 bases fitting TRBD1. The junction had 2 bases not matched to a gene; V was cut back by 2 bases and J by 8 bases. The germline CDR1 and CDR2 sequences are KGHDR and SFDVKD. The CDR3 is 15 residues long. The CDR3 sequence: CATSDSGTGGEKLFF. The CDR3 DNA reads TGTGCCACCAGTGATTCCGGGACAGGGGGCGAAAAACTGTTTTTT.

This chain links TRBV3-1 with TRBJ2-1; D remains unclear. Germline-derived CDR1 and CDR2 are LGHDT and YNNKEL (reference sequence). V lost 0 bases and J lost 7, with 13 bases in between. The CDR3 runs 15 residues. CDR3 bases: TGTGCCAGCAGCCAAGAGGATTTCTACGGGAATGAGCAGTTCTTC. This gives the protein CASSQEDFYGNEQFF.

This clonotype turned up a few times. The chain uses TRBV20-1 and TRBJ2-1; D might be TRBD2 (6 bases). The CDR3 has 13 amino acids. Germline V gene sequence: CDR1 DFQATT, CDR2 SNEGSKA (reference sequence). V lost 5 bases and J 5 bases, leaving 13 bases between the germline ends. In nucleotides, the CDR3 is TGCAGTGCTCGTCCCCGGGGGAACAATGAGCAGTTCTTC. Translation gives CSARPRGNNEQFF.

V is TRBV7-2 and J is TRBJ2-3; the match to TRBD2 covers 9 bases. Losses at the gene ends were 3 bases for V and 6 bases for J; bases not matched to a gene: 7. Germline CDR1 is SGHTA and CDR2 is FQGNSA. The CDR3 sequence is 15 residues long. The CDR3 region is CASSFPGTSSDTQYF. The DNA of the CDR3 is TGTGCCAGCAGCTTCCCGGGGACTAGCTCTGATACGCAGTATTTT.

In this sample, this clonotype turned up a few times. The V gene is TRBV3-1, the J gene TRBJ2-5, with TRBD2 matching over 9 bases. Germline CDR1 reads LGHDT; CDR2 reads YNNKEL (reference sequence). After removal of 3 bases from V and 5 bases from J, the junction contained 4 bases not matched to a gene. The CDR3 consists of 14 residues. For the CDR3, the DNA is TGTGCCAGCAGCCAGGCGGGAGGGCCGGAGACCCAGTACTTC. Amino acid sequence: CASSQAGGPETQYF.

The J gene is TRBJ2-1, the V gene TRBV24-1; D perhaps matches TRBD1 (7 bases). The CDR3 has 14 amino acids. The V end was cut by 8 bases, the J end by 6 bases, with 16 bases between. Germline CDR1 KGHDR, CDR2 SFDVKD. The CDR3 loop is CATNAGQKPNEQFF. The CDR3 DNA follows: TGTGCCACCAATGCGGGACAGAAACCCAATGAGCAGTTCTTC.

A few counts support this clonotype. The chain has TRBV10-3 and TRBJ2-2, with unresolved D. Germline lookup yields CDR1 ENHRY and CDR2 SYGVKD. The V end lost 5 bases, the J end lost 4 bases, and 8 bases lay between the germline ends. The CDR3 sequence is 13 residues long. The CDR3 DNA sequence: TGTGCCATCAGTAAGCGCAGCACCGGGGAGCTGTTTTTT. Its protein product is CAISKRSTGELFF.

The chain has TRBV27 and TRBJ2-7; the match to TRBD2 covers 11 bases. The length of the CDR3 is 14 residues. CDR1 and CDR2 (germline): MNHEY, SMNVEV (reference sequence). With 8 bases clipped from V and 3 bases from J, the junction kept 6 bases outside the gene matches. The CDR3 DNA sequence: TGTGCCAGCGGGACCGGACTAGCGGGCTACGAGCAGTACTTC. It codes for CASGTGLAGYEQYF.

The J gene is TRBJ2-7, the V gene TRBV29-1, with D perhaps TRBD2 (5 bases). CDR1 SQVTM and CDR2 ANQGSEA come from the germline V gene. V was clipped by 4 bases and J by 2 bases, with 9 bases between them. The CDR3 loop spans 12 amino acids. CDR3 sequence reads: CSVARGTYEQYF. The CDR3, as DNA: TGCAGCGTTGCTAGAGGGACCTACGAGCAGTACTTC.

This chain joins TRBV28 and TRBJ2-2; 7 bases are a match to TRBD1. The trim removed 3 bases at V and 6 bases at J, leaving 7 bases unmatched. The CDR3 has 15 residues. Germline CDR1 MDHEN, CDR2 SYDVKM. CDR3 nucleotide sequence: TGTGCCAGCAGTTTCGACAGGGATTTCGCCGGGGAGCTGTTTTTT. It yields the protein CASSFDRDFAGELFF.

The rearrangement uses TRBV7-9 and TRBJ1-1; TRBD1 is a possible D gene (5 bases). Trimming shortened V by 5 bases and J by 6 bases, and 16 bases separated the two germline ends. This CDR3 has 14 residues. The V gene's germline CDR1 is SEHNR and CDR2 FQNEAQ (reference sequence). In DNA, the CDR3 is TGTGCCAGCAGCAACCGGGACCTTAACGCTGAAGCTTTCTTT. Protein product: CASSNRDLNAEAFF.

V usage is TRBV7-2 and J usage is TRBJ2-5; D is perhaps TRBD2 (6 bases). Germline lookup yields CDR1 SGHTA and CDR2 FQGNSA. Trimming cost V 1 base and J 4 bases, with 16 bases left between them. This CDR3 has 16 amino acids. The CDR3 spells CASSLVGGGISETQYF. The CDR3 DNA reads as TGTGCCAGCAGCTTAGTGGGTGGCGGGATATCAGAGACCCAGTACTTC.

The chain joins TRBV6-1 to TRBJ2-7; D is unresolved. Trimming removed 6 bases from V and 0 bases from J, with 15 bases in between. The CDR3 is 15 amino acids. Germline assignment: CDR1 MNHNS and CDR2 SASEGT. CDR3 protein: CASSLGIGYSYEQYF. CDR3 in DNA: TGTGCCAGCAGCCTTGGGATAGGCTACTCCTACGAGCAGTACTTC.

V is TRBV11-2 and J is TRBJ2-3; D may be TRBD1 or TRBD2 (6 bases each). CDR1 is SGHAT, CDR2 FQNNGV, per germline. V was cut by 1 base and J by 2 bases, with 13 bases left in between. The CDR3 is 16 amino acids. The CDR3 DNA reads TGTGCCAGCAGCTTAGGAGGGGGGATAGTCACAGATACGCAGTATTTT. Protein product: CASSLGGGIVTDTQYF.

This clonotype occurred a few times. The J gene is TRBJ1-1, the V gene TRBV30; a weak D match, TRBD1 (5 bases). The V gene lost 2 bases and the J gene lost 1 base, with 11 bases spanning the gap. The CDR3 runs to 14 residues. Germline CDR1 GTSNPN, CDR2 SVGIG (reference sequence). CDR3 region: CAWSLGGGNTEAFF. DNA of the CDR3: TGTGCCTGGAGTTTAGGCGGGGGGAACACTGAAGCTTTCTTT.

The rearrangement uses TRBV20-1 and TRBJ1-3, with unresolved D. With 0 bases removed from V and 4 bases from J, the gap between germline ends came to 13 bases. Looked up from germline, CDR1 is DFQATT and CDR2 is SNEGSKA (reference sequence). This CDR3 region has 15 residues. The CDR3 nucleotides read TGCAGTGCTAGAGATCGAAAGGGCGCGGGAAACACCATATATTTT. It is translated as CSARDRKGAGNTIYF.

There are a few counts of this clonotype. The J gene is TRBJ2-5, the V gene TRBV5-1; 9 positions agree with TRBD2. With V trimmed by 2 bases and J by 5 bases, 7 bases remained unmatched. Germline loops: CDR1 SGHRS, CDR2 YFSETQ. The CDR3 runs to 15 residues. The CDR3 is CASSLGSSGTETQYF. DNA for the CDR3: TGCGCCAGCAGCTTAGGGTCTAGCGGGACCGAGACCCAGTACTTC.

Concerning this clonotype: One junction end disagrees with the germline gene, perhaps due to a read error. The gene calls are TRBV24-1 and TRBJ2-5; D assignment may be TRBD1 or TRBD2 (6 bases each). The CDR3 extends over 15 amino acids. CDR1 KGHDR and CDR2 SFDVKD come from the germline V gene. The CDR3 sequence is CATSDFLGGKETQHF. Written as DNA, the CDR3 is TGTGCCACCAGTGATTTCCTCGGGGGCAAAGAGACCCAGCACTTC.

The chain combines TRBV5-4 with TRBJ2-2; TRBD2 might be the D (6 bases). Germline values: CDR1 SGHNT, CDR2 YYREEE (reference sequence). Trimming pared 4 bases from V and 6 bases from J, leaving 22 bases between. The CDR3 length is 17 residues. The CDR3 DNA reads TGTGCCAGCAGCGGATCTCTCGGGAGTCTTCAGGCCGGGGAGCTGTTTTTT. Amino acid sequence: CASSGSLGSLQAGELFF.

This chain links TRBV29-1 with TRBJ2-2; D unresolved. Trimming left V 8 bases short and J 4 bases short, with 11 bases between. The length of the CDR3 is 12 residues. Germline V gives CDR1 SQVTM, CDR2 ANQGSEA. As DNA, the CDR3 is TGCAGCTTTAACCCGGGCACCGGGGAGCTGTTTTTT. Translated: CSFNPGTGELFF.

This clonotype was seen repeatedly, ten times or more. This chain uses TRBV20-1 with TRBJ1-2; TRBD1 might be the D (5 bases). The CDR3 extends over 13 amino acids. V lost 0 bases and J 8 bases, leaving 13 bases between the germline ends. Germline-derived CDR1 and CDR2 are DFQATT and SNEGSKA (reference sequence). Here the CDR3 reads CSARERGTNGYTF. CDR3 bases: TGCAGTGCTAGAGAGAGGGGCACCAACGGCTACACCTTC.

V is TRBV4-1 and J is TRBJ1-1; 8 nucleotides align to TRBD1. Germline V gives CDR1 MGHRA, CDR2 YSYEKL. The CDR3 has 18 amino acids. J gave up 1 base and V 0 bases, and 10 bases lay outside the gene matches. CDR3 loop: CASSQDMVAGGQNTEAFF. The CDR3 nucleotides read TGCGCCAGCAGCCAAGATATGGTGGCAGGGGGCCAGAACACTGAAGCTTTCTTT.

J is TRBJ1-2 and V is TRBV20-1; 11 bases are shared with TRBD1. Germline V gives CDR1 DFQATT, CDR2 SNEGSKA (reference sequence). The CDR3 consists of 13 residues. With V trimmed by 3 bases and J by 8 bases, 5 bases remained unmatched. The CDR3 bases are TGCAGTGCTAGCGGGACAGGGGGATACGGCTACACCTTC. Encoded protein: CSASGTGGYGYTF.

This clonotype was observed a handful of times. V gene TRBV30 combines with J gene TRBJ2-7; D not resolved. The CDR3 loop spans 11 amino acids. Trimming shortened V by 1 base and J by 7 bases, and 8 bases separated the two germline ends. Germline V gene data show CDR1 as GTSNPN and CDR2 as SVGIG (reference sequence). The CDR3 protein is CAWSDPEEQYF. The CDR3 DNA reads TGTGCCTGGAGTGATCCCGAGGAGCAGTACTTC.

This clonotype was seen repeatedly, ten times or more. This CDR3 is CASRGADSPLHF. The CDR3 nucleotides are TGTGCCAGCCGTGGAGCCGATTCACCCCTCCACTTT. The chain joins TRBV12-3 or TRBV12-4 to TRBJ1-6; unclear D gene. With 8 bases removed from V and 8 bases from J, the gap between germline ends came to 10 bases. The CDR3 has 12 residues.

This clonotype was counted between two and nine times. The CDR3 loop is CASSEFTGELFF. In DNA form, the CDR3 reads TGTGCCAGCAGTGAATTCACCGGGGAGCTGTTTTTT. This chain links TRBV6-1 with TRBJ2-2; D remains ambiguous. The V and J ends lost 2 bases and 4 bases respectively, with 2 bases between them. This CDR3 is built from 12 residues. The germline gives CDR1 MNHNS, CDR2 SASEGT.